This T cell receptor (beta chain) was identified in a study of cytomegalovirus exposure and HLA in healthy donors. Turning to the study itself: Roughly 89 million unique TCR sequences came from HLA-typed donors in an early release.

General study results and limits: Trimming of TCR beta V- and J-genes showed a link, identified in a later analysis, to a missense DCLRE1C variant. Using a false discovery rate of 0.05, a later analysis showed that 15,000 to 20,000 TCR beta sequences were associated with HLA alleles.

Concerning this clone: Its antigen is unidentified.

Germline V gene data show CDR1 as SGHVS and CDR2 as FQNEAQ. Trimming removed 5 bases from V and 1 base from J, with 13 bases in between. This CDR3 has 15 amino acids. PCR used 60 Vbeta primers and 13 Jbeta primers. The table came from immunoSEQ multiplex PCR; TCRdb's copy has only in-frame clones and leaves some out. The data contain 100,000 to 150,000 clones, around 66% of them singletons. The rearrangement links TRBV7-8 to TRBJ2-3; maybe TRBD2 (6 bases). The receptor was derived from a woman in her 40s in good health and CMV-seropositive. Input material: PBMCs. The CDR3 is CASSPRREGTDTQYF. In DNA form, the CDR3 reads TGTGCCAGCAGCCCTAGGCGGGAAGGCACAGATACGCAGTATTTT.